This T cell receptor beta chain was identified during a study of vaccination effects on CD4 cells after COVID-19. Whole-study context: Researchers obtained post-vaccine samples at a median of 72 days past the second dose.

Peptide-pool stimulation followed by sequencing identified expanded antigen-specific CD4+ clonotypes in the ViraFEST assay. With approximately 9 days of culture completed, CD4+ T cells were isolated. Participants were vaccinated with two doses of either the BNT162b2 or mRNA-1273 vaccine. Absence of prior SARS-CoV-2 infection characterized the vaccine recipients, who showed negative nucleocapsid antibodies. In regard to this clone: The antigen remains undetermined.

Per the germline V gene, CDR1 is SGHRS and CDR2 is YFSETQ. Trimming took 2 bases from V and 2 from J, leaving 7 bases between them. The CDR3 runs to 13 residues. The repertoire was sequenced with immunoSEQ multiplex PCR; TCRdb's copy has only in-frame clones and lacks some. This sample has tens of thousands of clones, with 70% to 75% found just once. This material consisted of CD4+ T cells from PBMCs cultured with SARS-CoV-2 spike peptides, taken after COVID-19 vaccination. The chain has TRBV5-1 and TRBJ2-5; D is undetermined. The clonotype comes from a human donor who received a COVID-19 vaccine. The CDR3 here is CASSLGFQETQYF. DNA of the CDR3: TGCGCCAGCAGCTTAGGATTTCAAGAGACCCAGTACTTC.